The 30 T cell receptor beta chains in this list originate from one sample, sequenced in a study of early T cells in non-severe SARS-CoV-2 infection. TCRdb passed the 5' RACE reads through MiXCR, listing each CDR3 protein once. The sample holds around 60,000 distinct CDR3 sequences; roughly 13% are singletons and the top ten take more than 7.5%. Sequenced: whole blood. The receptors were gathered from an adult who was a healthcare worker with PCR-confirmed SARS-CoV-2 infection or an uninfected control (not recorded which).

The V and J genes are TRBV11-1 and TRBJ2-1; D may be TRBD1 (6 bases). Trimming took off 5 bases at V and 5 bases at J, with 16 bases between the two ends. This CDR3 has 15 residues. In germline, CDR1 is SGHAT, CDR2 FQDESV (reference sequence). The CDR3 region is CASSEIDRFDNEQFF. DNA of the CDR3: TGTGCCAGCAGCGAGATCGACAGGTTTGACAATGAGCAGTTCTTC.

This clonotype was seen ten or more times. The chain recombines TRBV11-2 with TRBJ2-2; D possibly corresponds to TRBD1 (6 bases). With 5 bases removed from V and 7 bases from J, the gap between germline ends came to 14 bases. There are 14 residues in the CDR3. Germline V gene data show CDR1 as SGHAT and CDR2 as FQNNGV. Here the CDR3 DNA reads TGTGCCAGCAGCGCTTACAGGGTTGGCGGGGAGCTGTTTTTT. Translation gives CASSAYRVGGELFF.

The V gene is TRBV7-3, the J gene TRBJ2-3; D is possibly TRBD1 (5 bases). Deletions cut 5 bases from V and 5 bases from J, with 8 bases between. The CDR3 loop spans 12 amino acids. Germline V gives CDR1 SGHTA, CDR2 FQGTGA. This CDR3 is CASSETGDTQYF. The DNA of the CDR3 is TGTGCCAGCAGCGAAACAGGAGATACGCAGTATTTT.

The table lists this clonotype with many counts. The chain carries TRBV18 and TRBJ2-7; TRBD1 matches 8 bases. CDR1 is KGHSH and CDR2 is LQKENI in the germline V gene. V lost 3 bases and J lost 4; bases outside the gene matches: 11. CDR3 size: 16 residues. The CDR3 sequence is CASSPADRVDPYEQYF. The CDR3 bases are TGTGCCAGCTCACCCGCGGACAGGGTAGACCCTTACGAGCAGTACTTC.

The chain is built from TRBV7-6 and TRBJ1-1; D unresolved. CDR1 is SGHVS, CDR2 FNYEAQ, per germline. Trimming shortened V by 0 bases and J by 1 base, and 9 bases separated the two germline ends. The CDR3 consists of 15 residues. The CDR3 DNA reads as TGTGCCAGCAGCTTAGCAGGGAATCGGAACACTGAAGCTTTCTTT. This gives the protein CASSLAGNRNTEAFF.

The CDR3 coding sequence is TGCAGTGCCGAAGACAGGGCGAACACTGAAGCTTTCTTT. Translated: CSAEDRANTEAFF. V gene TRBV20-1 combines with J gene TRBJ1-1; 7 bases are a match to TRBD1. This CDR3 has 13 amino acids. V lost 6 bases and J lost 1; bases outside the gene matches: 5. Germline CDR1 is DFQATT and CDR2 is SNEGSKA (reference sequence).

Ten or more counts support this clonotype. This sequence joins TRBV7-2 and TRBJ1-1; D is undetermined. The CDR3 consists of 15 residues. Germline assignment: CDR1 SGHTA and CDR2 FQGNSA. V dropped 4 bases and J dropped 0 bases, with 12 bases sitting between them. This CDR3 reads CASSSSGMLNTEAFF. DNA of the CDR3: TGTGCCAGCAGCTCCTCTGGTATGTTGAACACTGAAGCTTTCTTT.

This clonotype was seen a handful of times. The rearrangement joins TRBV29-1 to TRBJ1-2; D unclear. This CDR3 is 14 amino acids long. Germline CDR1 and CDR2: SQVTM and ANQGSEA. V shed 5 bases and J shed 5 bases, with 18 bases lying between them. The CDR3 spells CSVRGDYGRYGYTF. The CDR3, as DNA: TGCAGCGTTCGAGGCGACTACGGCAGATATGGCTACACCTTC.

This clonotype was seen a handful of times. The J gene is TRBJ1-2, the V gene TRBV9; possibly TRBD1 for D (6 bases). Looked up from germline, CDR1 is SGDLS and CDR2 is YYNGEE. This CDR3 region has 14 residues. The ends were cut back, 4 bases at V and 0 bases at J, with 10 bases in the middle. The chain's CDR3 is CASSTWTANYGYTF. The CDR3 DNA sequence: TGTGCCAGCAGCACATGGACAGCTAACTATGGCTACACCTTC. The variable domain in full, completed from reference TRBV9 and TRBJ1-2, reads DSGVTQTPKHLITATGQRVTLRCSPRSGDLSVYWYQQSLDQGLQFLIQYYNGEERAKGNILERFSAQQFPDLHSELNLSSLELGDSALYFCASSTWTANYGYTFGSGTRLTVV.

This clonotype was counted a few times. The J gene is TRBJ2-1, the V gene TRBV11-3; D gene ambiguous. The V gene lost 5 bases and the J gene lost 9 bases, with 14 bases spanning the gap. Germline V gene sequence: CDR1 SGHNT, CDR2 YENEEA. The CDR3 spans 13 residues. The CDR3 DNA reads TGTGCCAGCAGCCGAGTCGATGTGAGTGAGCAGTTCTTC. Translating it yields CASSRVDVSEQFF.

In its sample, this clonotype was seen many times. V and J are TRBV10-1 and TRBJ2-5; D unresolved. V was cut by 4 bases and J by 4 bases, with 1 base left in between. The CDR3 extends over 10 amino acids. The germline CDR1 and CDR2 sequences are WNHNN and SYGVQD (reference sequence). CDR3 DNA sequence: TGCGCCAGCAGTGGAGAGACCCAGTACTTC. Translated, it gives CASSGETQYF.

This clonotype was counted many times. V gene TRBV18 combines with J gene TRBJ2-2; no clear D gene. CDR1 and CDR2 (germline): KGHSH, LQKENI. Trimming removed 2 bases from V and 5 bases from J, with 9 bases in between. The CDR3 is made up of 14 amino acids. The chain's CDR3 is CASSPTYVTGELFF. The DNA of the CDR3 is TGTGCCAGCTCACCAACGTATGTGACCGGGGAGCTGTTTTTT. Variable domain in full (rest from reference TRBV18 and TRBJ2-2): NAGVMQNPRHLVRRRGQEARLRCSPMKGHSHVYWYRQLPEEGLKFMVYLQKENIIDESGMPKERFSAEFPKEGPSILRIQQVVRGDSAAYFCASSPTYVTGELFFGEGSRLTVL.

This clonotype was seen more than once but under ten times. The chain has TRBV7-6 and TRBJ2-3; 9 bases line up with TRBD2. Germline values: CDR1 SGHVS, CDR2 FNYEAQ. V dropped 0 bases and J dropped 3; count of bases not matched to a gene: 7. This CDR3 spans 17 amino acids. The CDR3 reads CASSLAPAGGATDTQYF. The CDR3 region has the DNA TGTGCCAGCAGCTTAGCCCCAGCGGGGGGCGCAACAGATACGCAGTATTTT.

This clonotype showed up many times. The rearrangement uses TRBV2 and TRBJ2-1; tentative D call: TRBD1 (5 bases). The V gene lost 6 bases and the J gene lost 7 bases, with 13 bases spanning the gap. The CDR3 totals 13 residues. Germline lookup yields CDR1 SNHLY and CDR2 FYNNEI. The CDR3 DNA reads TGTGCCAGCAGAACGCAGGGCGTAAATGAGCAGTTCTTC. It is translated as CASRTQGVNEQFF.

V gene TRBV10-3 combines with J gene TRBJ2-7, with D possibly being TRBD2 (6 bases). This CDR3 is built from 12 residues. V shed 10 bases and J shed 0 bases, with 10 bases lying between them. CDR1 and CDR2 (germline): ENHRY, SYGVKD. The CDR3 DNA follows: TGTGCCACCCGGGGGAGCTCCTACGAGCAGTACTTC. Amino acid sequence: CATRGSSYEQYF.

This chain joins TRBV14 and TRBJ1-1, with D uncertain. Trimming shortened V by 4 bases and J by 0 bases, and 12 bases separated the two germline ends. The V gene's germline CDR1 is SGHDN and CDR2 FVKESK. This CDR3 comprises 15 residues. This CDR3 is CASSPVGWMNTEAFF. The CDR3 DNA reads TGTGCCAGCAGCCCAGTAGGGTGGATGAACACTGAAGCTTTCTTT.

This clonotype was seen a single time. The rearrangement uses TRBV29-1 and TRBJ1-2, with D possibly being TRBD1 (5 bases). From germline, CDR1 is SQVTM and CDR2 ANQGSEA. The CDR3 has 15 amino acids. Between the trimmed V and J ends, which lost 1 base and 0 bases, there was a span of 12 bases. The CDR3 region has the DNA TGCAGCGTTGAAGCGGGGACCGGCCCTAACTATGGCTACACCTTC. Translating gives CSVEAGTGPNYGYTF. The variable domain in full, with the rest retrieved from reference TRBV29-1 and TRBJ1-2, is SAVISQKPSRDICQRGTSLTIQCQVDSQVTMMFWYRQQPGQSLTLIATANQGSEATYESGFVIDKFPISRPNLTFSTLTVSNMSPEDSSIYLCSVEAGTGPNYGYTFGSGTRLTVV.

The gene calls are TRBV7-9 and TRBJ2-1; D call uncertain. In germline, CDR1 is SEHNR, CDR2 FQNEAQ (reference sequence). Between the trimmed V and J ends, which lost 5 bases and 0 bases, there was a span of 26 bases. The CDR3 is 20 amino acids. The chain's CDR3 is CASSPSAVMGKVASYNEQFF. The CDR3 DNA is TGTGCCAGCAGCCCCAGCGCCGTCATGGGCAAAGTGGCCTCCTACAATGAGCAGTTCTTC.

This clonotype has ten or more counts. The chain employs TRBV2 and TRBJ2-3; TRBD1 is a possible D gene (6 bases). CDR3 length equals 13 residues. Germline loops: CDR1 SNHLY, CDR2 FYNNEI. Trimming shortened V by 9 bases and J by 3 bases, and 13 bases separated the two germline ends. For the CDR3, the DNA is TGTGCCAGGACCACAGGACAGACAGATACGCAGTATTTT. It yields the protein CARTTGQTDTQYF.

This clonotype was seen many times. The chain joins TRBV7-6 to TRBJ2-7; TRBD2 matches at 11 bases. The germline V gene encodes CDR1 SGHVS and CDR2 FNYEAQ. There are 19 residues in the CDR3. V was pared by 3 bases and J by 3 bases, with 16 bases of the junction left unmatched. CDR3 nucleotides: TGTGCCAGCAGCTTGGGGACAGCTCCGGGACTAGCGGCACTCTACGAGCAGTACTTC. This gives the protein CASSLGTAPGLAALYEQYF.

This clonotype was counted ten times or more. The chain carries TRBV7-9 and TRBJ1-1; no reliable D call. Germline values: CDR1 SEHNR, CDR2 FQNEAQ (reference sequence). The V and J ends lost 4 bases and 3 bases respectively, with 9 bases between them. This CDR3 spans 13 amino acids. The CDR3 bases are TGTGCCAGCAGCTCCACGGGCTACACTGAAGCTTTCTTT. This translates into CASSSTGYTEAFF. Full variable domain (missing parts from reference TRBV7-9 and TRBJ1-1): DTGVSQNPRHKITKRGQNVTFRCDPISEHNRLYWYRQTLGQGPEFLTYFQNEAQLEKSRLLSDRFSAERPKGSFSTLEIQRTEQGDSAMYLCASSSTGYTEAFFGQGTRLTVV.

The chain couples TRBV9 to TRBJ2-3; 14 nucleotides line up with TRBD2. The CDR3 totals 17 residues. Unmatched junction bases numbered 5, after V lost 4 bases and J lost 1 base. Germline values: CDR1 SGDLS, CDR2 YYNGEE. CDR3 nucleotide sequence: TGTGCCAGCAGCCCAGGACTAGCGGGGGGACGCACAGATACGCAGTATTTT. It yields the protein CASSPGLAGGRTDTQYF.

This clonotype has more than one count but fewer than ten. The chain couples TRBV5-5 to TRBJ1-5, with 9 positions matching TRBD1. Germline assignment: CDR1 SGHKS and CDR2 YYEKEE (reference sequence). After removal of 2 bases from V and 7 bases from J, the junction contained 4 bases not matched to a gene. The CDR3 has 14 residues. This CDR3 is CASSLGQGPQPQHF. For the CDR3, the DNA is TGTGCCAGCAGCTTAGGACAGGGGCCCCAGCCCCAGCATTTT.

Many counts were recorded for this clonotype. The V gene is TRBV27, the J gene TRBJ2-7; the D gene is possibly TRBD2 (6 bases). The germline CDR1 and CDR2 sequences are MNHEY and SMNVEV (reference sequence). The CDR3 is 15 residues long. V was cut by 2 bases and J by 2 bases, with 13 bases left in between. In DNA form, the CDR3 reads TGTGCCAGCAGTTTAATCGGGGGAGATACCTACGAGCAGTACTTC. Translated: CASSLIGGDTYEQYF.

With respect to this clonotype: With a much larger clone just one base away, this may be a read error. The genes are TRBV7-6 and TRBJ2-7; D is perhaps TRBD2 (5 bases). The germline V gene has CDR1 SGHVS and CDR2 FNYEAQ. CDR3 length: 13 amino acids. CDR3 in amino acids: CAGSLEGLYEQYF. The CDR3 DNA reads as TGTGCCGGCAGCTTAGAGGGATTGTACGAGCAGTACTTC.

The rearrangement uses TRBV9 and TRBJ1-5, with TRBD1 identical over 7 bases. Per the germline V gene, CDR1 is SGDLS and CDR2 is YYNGEE. V lost 3 bases and J lost 4; bases outside the gene matches: 1. This CDR3 has 13 amino acids. In DNA, the CDR3 is TGTGCCAGCAGCGAGGGGGCAAATCAGCCCCAGCATTTT. Protein: CASSEGANQPQHF.

Concerning this clonotype: At one of its ends the junction is not consistent with the germline gene, which may arise from a read error. The chain couples TRBV7-6 to TRBJ2-2; D may match TRBD1 or TRBD2 (6 bases each). The germline CDR1 and CDR2 sequences are SGHVS and FNYEAQ. This CDR3 region has 16 residues. CDR3 sequence: CASNLDPGAITGELFF. Here the CDR3 DNA reads TGTGCCAGCAACTTAGATCCGGGGGCGATCACCGGGGAGCTGTTTTTT.

Many counts were recorded for this clonotype. The junction departs from the called germline gene at one end, perhaps through a read error. The rearrangement uses TRBV29-1 and TRBJ2-5; 10 bases line up with TRBD1. CDR1 and CDR2 (germline): SQVTM, ANQGSEA. The CDR3 contains 12 residues. CDR3 protein: CSAGTGEETQYF. In DNA, the CDR3 is TGCAGCGCCGGGACAGGGGAAGAAACCCAGTACTTC.

The chain couples TRBV28 to TRBJ2-3, with D hard to call. The CDR3 loop spans 14 amino acids. The germline V gene encodes CDR1 MDHEN and CDR2 SYDVKM. Between the trimmed V and J ends, which lost 3 bases and 7 bases, there was a span of 14 bases. As DNA, the CDR3 is TGTGCCAGCAGTTTCCGGTCCCTTGTTTATACGCAGTATTTT. Its protein product is CASSFRSLVYTQYF. The complete variable domain, with remaining parts taken from reference TRBV28 and TRBJ2-3, reads DVKVTQSSRYLVKRTGEKVFLECVQDMDHENMFWYRQDPGLGLRLIYFSYDVKMKEKGDIPEGYSVSREKKERFSLILESASTNQTSMYLCASSFRSLVYTQYFGPGTRLTVL.

This clonotype was seen many times. The chain links TRBV7-8 to TRBJ2-2, with D tentatively TRBD1 (6 bases). CDR3 length equals 13 residues. V dropped 7 bases and J dropped 1 base, with 7 bases sitting between them. Germline CDR1 reads SGHVS; CDR2 reads FQNEAQ. This chain's CDR3 is CASTTGNTGELFF. The DNA for the CDR3 is TGTGCCAGCACGACAGGGAACACCGGGGAGCTGTTTTTT.